Sequencing of this T cell receptor beta chain was carried out in a study of blood T cells in healthy people across ages. Study as a whole: Roughly one uniquely barcoded beta molecule per two T cells was captured. Findings of the study overall: Estimates of total diversity, which came from one million sequenced T cells, were considered to be underestimates.

Next came a second PCR, run for about 6 to 12 cycles, which used a sample-barcoded 5' primer along with a J-beta primer mix. TCRdb redid the calling of the 5' RACE reads with MiXCR, one entry per CDR3 protein. Of roughly 570,000 distinct CDR3 sequences in the sample, approximately 30% are singletons; the top ten hold 18%. Trimming removed 3 bases from V and 4 bases from J; junction bases left unmatched: 6. Per the germline V gene, CDR1 is SGHRS and CDR2 is YFSETQ. CDR3 length equals 14 residues. This clonotype has a handful of counts. What it binds is unknown. The genes are TRBV5-1 and TRBJ2-7, with 8 bases that match TRBD1. Sequencing used blood. The origin of this receptor is a woman between 70 and 85 years old in good health. The CDR3 loop reads CASSYRDRFYEQYF. DNA for the CDR3: TGCGCCAGCAGCTACCGGGACAGGTTTTACGAGCAGTACTTC. The whole variable domain, filled in from reference TRBV5-1 and TRBJ2-7, reads KAGVTQTPRYLIKTRGQQVTLSCSPISGHRSVSWYQQTPGQGLQFLFEYFSETQRNKGNFPGRFSGRQFSNSRSEMNVSTLELGDSALYLCASSYRDRFYEQYFGPGTRLTVT.